These T cell receptor beta chains were read from a single sample in a study of molecular identifiers for immune sequencing clone quantification. From the PCR reads, TCRdb called clonotypes with MiXCR, one entry per CDR3 protein. The data show 62,000 or so distinct CDR3 sequences, 15% to 20% seen once. The sample consisted of naive CD8+ T cells from blood, with Jurkat cell RNA spiked in. Receptors were obtained from a human donor in good health. Some libraries in this study had Jurkat cell RNA spiked in. Each CDR3 is given with its conserved first and last residue. Fields, in order: V gene, D gene, J gene, clone size, CDR3 DNA, CDR3 protein. D genes are given only for firm matches. Some rows have no size entry. The others give once, few or many, or a class for an expanded clone.

V: TRBV20-1
D: TRBD2
J: TRBJ2-2
size: many
DNA: TGCAGTGCTAGAGCTCTGAGCGGGGGGGGCACCGGGGAGCTGTTTTTT
CDR3: CSARALSGGGTGELFF

V: TRBV19
D: .
J: TRBJ1-1
size: few
DNA: TGTGCCAGTAGTCCTGGACTGAACACTGAAGCTTTCTTT
CDR3: CASSPGLNTEAFF

V: TRBV4-1
D: .
J: TRBJ2-1
size: many
DNA: TGCGCCAGCAGCTCGCACTTGAGCTCCTACAATGAGCAGTTCTTC
CDR3: CASSSHLSSYNEQFF

V: TRBV5-1
D: .
J: TRBJ2-7
size: many
DNA: TGCGCCAGCAGCTTGGCCGGGTTCGAGCAGTACTTC
CDR3: CASSLAGFEQYF

V: TRBV3-1
D: TRBD2
J: TRBJ2-2
size: many
DNA: TGTGCCAGCAGCCAAGCGAAGCGGGGGAACGGGGAGCTGTTTTTT
CDR3: CASSQAKRGNGELFF

V: TRBV7-7
D: .
J: TRBJ2-7
size: .
DNA: TGTGCCAGCAGCTCGGTTCTGGGCGACGAGCTGTACTTC
CDR3: CASSSVLGDELYF

V: TRBV15
D: .
J: TRBJ2-3
size: many
DNA: TGTGCCACCAGCAGAGAATTAACGGGAGCTACCTTTTCCAGCACAGATACGCAGTATTTT
CDR3: CATSRELTGATFSSTDTQYF

V: TRBV10-3
D: TRBD2
J: TRBJ2-3
size: many
DNA: TGTGCCATCAGTGAGCCCGGACTAGCGCCAACGCAGTATTTT
CDR3: CAISEPGLAPTQYF

V: TRBV5-8
D: .
J: TRBJ2-7
size: many
DNA: TGTGCCAGCAGCCATATAGCCGTCTCCTACGAGCAGTACTTC
CDR3: CASSHIAVSYEQYF

V: TRBV28
D: .
J: TRBJ2-3
size: many
DNA: TGTGCCAGCACCCCAGGGGCAGATACGCAGTATTTT
CDR3: CASTPGADTQYF

V: TRBV4-1
D: .
J: TRBJ2-7
size: many
DNA: TGCGCCAGCAGCCAAGATTATAACGAGGTTTCCGGAGTCTACGAGCAGTACTTC
CDR3: CASSQDYNEVSGVYEQYF

V: TRBV28
D: .
J: TRBJ1-1
size: many
DNA: TGTGCCAGCAGTTTCCAGGGGCTCAGAAACACTGAAGCTTTCTTT
CDR3: CASSFQGLRNTEAFF

V: TRBV4-1
D: .
J: TRBJ1-1
size: many
DNA: TGCGCCAGCAGCCAAGCATTGTCTGAAGCTTTCTTT
CDR3: CASSQALSEAFF

V: TRBV13
D: .
J: TRBJ1-2
size: .
DNA: TGTGCCAGCAGCCGGGACGGTGACACTAACTATAGCTACACCTTC
CDR3: CASSRDGDTNYSYTF

V: TRBV7-2
D: TRBD2
J: TRBJ2-1
size: many
DNA: TGTGCCAGCAGCACCCCCCAAATAGCGGGAGCTTACAATGAGCAGTTCTTC
CDR3: CASSTPQIAGAYNEQFF

V: TRBV27
D: TRBD1
J: TRBJ1-1
size: many
DNA: TGTGCCAGCAGACTAGGGGGCCTGAATACTGAAGCTTTCTTT
CDR3: CASRLGGLNTEAFF

V: TRBV20-1
D: TRBD1
J: TRBJ1-5
size: many
DNA: TGCAGTGCTACCCCCAGGACAGGGGGTTCCCAGCCCCAGCATTTT
CDR3: CSATPRTGGSQPQHF

V: TRBV11-2
D: .
J: TRBJ2-7
size: many
DNA: TGTGCCAGCAGCCCCACCGGGGGGCTAGGCTACGAGCAGTACTTC
CDR3: CASSPTGGLGYEQYF

V: TRBV28
D: .
J: TRBJ1-4
size: .
DNA: TGTGCCAGCAGCCACGTGGGGGCGGGAGAAAAACTGTTTTTT
CDR3: CASSHVGAGEKLFF

V: TRBV18
D: TRBD2
J: TRBJ2-7
size: .
DNA: TGTGCCAGCTCGCCGCGGGAGCCCACCTACGAGCAGTACTTC
CDR3: CASSPREPTYEQYF

V: TRBV25-1
D: .
J: TRBJ2-7
size: many
DNA: TGTGCCAGCAGTGATCTGGTCTACGAGCAGTACTTC
CDR3: CASSDLVYEQYF

V: TRBV19
D: .
J: TRBJ2-1
size: few
DNA: TGTGCCAGTAGTACGCCTACCTCAAGCCATGAGCAGTTCTTC
CDR3: CASSTPTSSHEQFF

V: TRBV20-1
D: .
J: TRBJ2-4
size: many
DNA: TGCAGTGCTAGAGGAGGGGCCAGTGCGGTCCGAACCAAAAACATTCAGTACTTC
CDR3: CSARGGASAVRTKNIQYF

V: TRBV10-2
D: TRBD2
J: TRBJ2-3
size: many
DNA: TGCGCCAGCAGTGGTTTTCTAGCGGGCACTAGCACAGATACGCAGTATTTT
CDR3: CASSGFLAGTSTDTQYF

V: TRBV7-6
D: TRBD2
J: TRBJ2-1
size: many
DNA: TGTGCCAGCAGCTCCCCGGCGGGACTAGCTGAGTACAATGAGCAGTTCTTC
CDR3: CASSSPAGLAEYNEQFF

V: TRBV28
D: .
J: TRBJ2-1
size: many
DNA: TGTGCCAGCAGTCTCCGTCTCACGCGGAATGAGCAGTTCTTC
CDR3: CASSLRLTRNEQFF

V: TRBV11-2
D: .
J: TRBJ2-1
size: many
DNA: TGTGCCAGCATTCACGGGGCTGCCTCCTACAATGAGCAGTTCTTC
CDR3: CASIHGAASYNEQFF

V: TRBV25-1
D: TRBD1
J: TRBJ1-1
size: .
DNA: TGTGCCAGCTCCCGACAGGGTATTAACGCTGAAGCTTTCTTT
CDR3: CASSRQGINAEAFF

V: TRBV6-6
D: .
J: TRBJ1-1
size: many
DNA: TGTGCCAGCAGGCTCAGGGGAGGCGACACTGAAGCTTTCTTT
CDR3: CASRLRGGDTEAFF

V: TRBV20-1
D: .
J: TRBJ2-7
size: many
DNA: TGCAGTGCTAGAGATCTTGGGCAGCCACCCTACGAGCAGTACTTC
CDR3: CSARDLGQPPYEQYF

V: TRBV7-6
D: .
J: TRBJ1-5
size: many
DNA: TGTGCCAGCAGCCGAGGGGGTTTCAATCAGCCCCAGCATTTT
CDR3: CASSRGGFNQPQHF

V: TRBV5-6
D: .
J: TRBJ1-2
size: .
DNA: TGTGCCAGCAGCTTGGGGTACAGGGCGGAGGAAAACTATGGCTACACCTTC
CDR3: CASSLGYRAEENYGYTF

V: TRBV4-1
D: .
J: TRBJ1-1
size: many
DNA: TGCGCCAGCAGCCAAGATGGCAGTAACACTGAAGCTTTCTTT
CDR3: CASSQDGSNTEAFF

V: TRBV14
D: .
J: TRBJ2-7
size: few
DNA: TGTGCCAGCAGCCGTCGGGAGCGCACCTACGAGCAGTACTTC
CDR3: CASSRRERTYEQYF

V: TRBV30
D: .
J: TRBJ1-2
size: .
DNA: TGTGCCTGGAGTCCTGGGATCTATGGCTACACCTTC
CDR3: CAWSPGIYGYTF

V: TRBV28
D: .
J: TRBJ2-7
size: many
DNA: TGTGCCAGCAGCATTCAGGGGAGACCCTACGAGCAGTACTTC
CDR3: CASSIQGRPYEQYF

V: TRBV12-3/TRBV12-4
D: .
J: TRBJ2-1
size: few
DNA: TGTGCCAGCAGTTTTGTCTCCACAGGGTTCTATGAGCAGTTCTTC
CDR3: CASSFVSTGFYEQFF

V: TRBV12-3/TRBV12-4
D: TRBD2
J: TRBJ2-1
size: few
DNA: TGTGCCAGCAGTTTAACGGGGGGAAAGTTCTTC
CDR3: CASSLTGGKFF

V: TRBV20-1
D: TRBD2
J: TRBJ2-7
size: .
DNA: TGCAGTGCTAGAGGGCTAGCGGGAACTCGGAACGAGCAGTACTTC
CDR3: CSARGLAGTRNEQYF

V: TRBV27
D: .
J: TRBJ2-7
size: many
DNA: TGTGCCAGCAGTCCGGGACTGCTCTACGAGCAGTACTTC
CDR3: CASSPGLLYEQYF

V: TRBV12-3/TRBV12-4
D: .
J: TRBJ2-1
size: once
DNA: TGTGCCAGCAGTTTTGGGGGAAGTGAGCAGTTCTTC
CDR3: CASSFGGSEQFF